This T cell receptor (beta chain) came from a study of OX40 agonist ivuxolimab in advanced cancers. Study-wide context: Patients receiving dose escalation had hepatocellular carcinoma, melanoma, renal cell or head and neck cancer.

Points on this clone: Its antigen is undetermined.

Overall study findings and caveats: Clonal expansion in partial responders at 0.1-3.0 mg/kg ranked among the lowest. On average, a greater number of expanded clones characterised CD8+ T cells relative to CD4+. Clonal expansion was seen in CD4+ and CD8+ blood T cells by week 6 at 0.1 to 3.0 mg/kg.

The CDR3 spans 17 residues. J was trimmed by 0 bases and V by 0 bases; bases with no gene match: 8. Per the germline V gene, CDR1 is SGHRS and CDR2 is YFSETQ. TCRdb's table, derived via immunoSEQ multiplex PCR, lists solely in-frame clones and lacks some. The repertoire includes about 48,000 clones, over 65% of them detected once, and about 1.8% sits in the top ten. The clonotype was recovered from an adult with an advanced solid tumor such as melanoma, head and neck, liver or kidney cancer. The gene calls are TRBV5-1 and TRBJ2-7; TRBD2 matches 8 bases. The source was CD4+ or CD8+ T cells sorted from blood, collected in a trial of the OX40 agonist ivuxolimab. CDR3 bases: TGCGCCAGCAGCTTGGGCAATAGCGGGGCGAGCTCCTACGAGCAGTACTTC. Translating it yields CASSLGNSGASSYEQYF.